This is a list of T cell receptor beta chains from one sample in a study of glioma-infiltrating T cells. Each CDR3 protein is one row after TCRdb ran MiXCR on the multiplex PCR reads. The sample shows over 90,000 distinct CDR3 sequences, around 30% of them seen only once. Sequenced sample: glioma tissue, nonneoplastic brain tissue, or PBMCs (not recorded which). All receptors derive from a human donor with low-grade glioma or glioblastoma, undergoing nonglioma brain surgery, or in good health (not recorded which). CDR3s include the opening cysteine and the closing phenylalanine or tryptophan. A D gene is named only where the DNA matches it firmly. Clone size is not always given. Where it is, it says once, few, many or a class for expanded clones.

cdr3_length,clone_size,j_call,v_call,d_call,cdr3_nt,cdr3_aa
14,many,TRBJ2-1,TRBV27,-,TGTGCCAGCACCGAACTAGGAGGCGGGAATGAGCAGTTCTTC,CASTELGGGNEQFF
15,-,TRBJ2-1,TRBV12-3/TRBV12-4,TRBD2,TGTGCCAGCAGTTTGTCTGGCGGGGGGTACAATGAGCAGTTCTTC,CASSLSGGGYNEQFF
14,-,TRBJ1-2,TRBV10-3,-,TGTGCCATCAGTGAGCCGGTGGCTGACTATGGCTACACCTTC,CAISEPVADYGYTF
18,-,TRBJ2-5,TRBV2,TRBD2,TGTGCCAGCAGTGGAGGTCACGGGGGGATGAGGGACCAAGAGACCCAGTACTTC,CASSGGHGGMRDQETQYF
14,few,TRBJ2-4,TRBV19,-,TGTGCCAGTAGTGACAGCATAGCCAAAAACATTCAGTACTTC,CASSDSIAKNIQYF
15,few,TRBJ1-1,TRBV3-1,-,TGTGCCAGCAGCCCCAGGTCAGCCATGAACACTGAAGCTTTCTTT,CASSPRSAMNTEAFF
13,-,TRBJ2-5,TRBV12-3/TRBV12-4,-,TGTGCCAGCAGTTTTAGACGCCAAGAGACCCGGTACTTC,CASSFRRQETRYF
11,many,TRBJ2-3,TRBV29-1,-,TGCAGTGGGACCTCAACAGATACGCAGTATTTT,CSGTSTDTQYF
12,many,TRBJ1-3,TRBV2,-,TGTGCCAGCAGCTCGGCCCGAAACACCATATATTTT,CASSSARNTIYF
13,many,TRBJ1-5,TRBV19,-,TGTGCCAGTAGTATCGGGGAAGGTCAGCCCCAGCATTTT,CASSIGEGQPQHF
13,many,TRBJ2-3,TRBV7-3,-,TGTGCCAGCAGCTCCGAACTTTCAGATACGCAGTATTTT,CASSSELSDTQYF
12,many,TRBJ1-1,TRBV6-4,-,TGTGCCAGCAGTGACCCTCCGAGTAAAGCTTTCTTT,CASSDPPSKAFF
15,few,TRBJ2-3,TRBV7-3,TRBD2,TGTGCCAGCAGTGGTAGCGGGGGGGCTTCAGATACGCAGTATTTT,CASSGSGGASDTQYF
15,many,TRBJ1-1,TRBV28,TRBD1,TGTGCCAGCAGTCCTTACAGGGGAGAGTTCACTGAAGCTTTCTTT,CASSPYRGEFTEAFF
13,-,TRBJ1-6,TRBV28,-,TGTGCCAGCTGTCCAGTGTTCAATTCACCCCTCCACTTT,CASCPVFNSPLHF
14,many,TRBJ2-3,TRBV3-1,-,TGTGCCAGCAGCCGGCTAGAGAGCACAGATACGCAGTATTTT,CASSRLESTDTQYF
16,few,TRBJ1-3,TRBV19,-,TGTGCCAGTAGTATTGAACGGAGGGGGGCCGGAAACACCATATATTTT,CASSIERRGAGNTIYF
13,many,TRBJ2-7,TRBV2,-,TGTGCCAGCAAGGAGGGCCGTTGGGGCGAGCAGTACTTC,CASKEGRWGEQYF
17,-,TRBJ2-2,TRBV7-8,-,TGTGCCAGCAGCTTAGCGTCGTCAGGCGACGGCACCGGGGAGCTGTTTTTT,CASSLASSGDGTGELFF
14,many,TRBJ1-5,TRBV7-3,-,TGTGCCAGCAGTAAGGGAGGGGACAATCAGCCCCAGCATTTT,CASSKGGDNQPQHF
14,many,TRBJ1-2,TRBV7-2,-,TGTGCCAGCAGCTTAGCCATTGGGAACTATGGCTACACCTTC,CASSLAIGNYGYTF
16,many,TRBJ2-2,TRBV27,TRBD1,TGTGCCAGCAGTTTATGGTCCCGGACAGGGTTCGGGGAGCTGTTTTTT,CASSLWSRTGFGELFF
14,many,TRBJ2-1,TRBV7-9,-,TGTGCCAGCAGCTTAGTGGCAATCTACAATGAGCAGTTCTTC,CASSLVAIYNEQFF
14,many,TRBJ2-3,TRBV6-1,TRBD1,TGTGCCATTCGAACGGGGACAGGGTCAGATACGCAGTATTTT,CAIRTGTGSDTQYF
14,many,TRBJ2-5,TRBV20-1,TRBD1,TGCAGTGCTGGTTCCGGGACAGTACAAGAGACCCAGTACTTC,CSAGSGTVQETQYF
15,few,TRBJ1-5,TRBV19,TRBD1,TGTGCCAGTAGCGTACAGGGGGCGGGAGGTCAGCCCCAGCATTTT,CASSVQGAGGQPQHF
15,many,TRBJ1-1,TRBV11-2,TRBD1,TGTGCCAGCAGCTTATTCCTACAGGGGCAGAGTGAAGCTTTCTTT,CASSLFLQGQSEAFF
15,many,TRBJ1-3,TRBV27,-,TGTGCCAGCAGTTTCAGGCCGAGCTCTGGAAACACCATATATTTT,CASSFRPSSGNTIYF
13,many,TRBJ1-3,TRBV28,-,TGTGCCAGCAGCCCTGGAGCTGGAAACACCATATATTTT,CASSPGAGNTIYF
12,few,TRBJ2-5,TRBV12-3/TRBV12-4,TRBD2,TGTGCCAGCAGACAGCTAGCGGGGGAACAGTACTTC,CASRQLAGEQYF
14,many,TRBJ2-7,TRBV6-1,TRBD1,TGTGCCAGCAGGCCCGGGACAGGGTCCCACGAGCAGTACTTC,CASRPGTGSHEQYF
14,few,TRBJ1-2,TRBV3-1,TRBD1,TGTGCCAGCAGCCGACGGACAGGGTCTCATGGCTACACCTTC,CASSRRTGSHGYTF
14,many,TRBJ2-1,TRBV6-1,-,TGTGCCAGCAGTCCATCCAGGGTGCGGGATGAGCAGTTCTTC,CASSPSRVRDEQFF
15,-,TRBJ2-1,TRBV5-1,-,TGCGCCAGCAGCTTCCCGGGGCGCTCCTACAATGAGCAGTTCTTC,CASSFPGRSYNEQFF
13,-,TRBJ2-5,TRBV7-9,-,TGTGCCAGCATTTCTTCAGGGAGAGAGACCCAGTACTTC,CASISSGRETQYF
14,many,TRBJ2-5,TRBV20-1,-,TGCAGTGCTAGAGATGGAGTAGGTCAAGAGACCCAGTACTTC,CSARDGVGQETQYF
20,once,TRBJ2-5,TRBV3-1,TRBD2,TGTGCCAGCAGCCAAGATCGGCCTAGCGGGGGTCCGGGGAGGCAAGAGACCCAGTACTTC,CASSQDRPSGGPGRQETQYF
14,many,TRBJ1-1,TRBV5-4,-,TGTGCCAGCAGCCCGGACAGCCGAAACACTGAAGCTTTCTTT,CASSPDSRNTEAFF
14,-,TRBJ2-4,TRBV2,-,TGTGCCAGCAGTAGTCAGGGAATGGGAAACATTCAGTACTTC,CASSSQGMGNIQYF
17,many,TRBJ1-5,TRBV20-1,-,TGCAGTGCTAGAAGGTGGGGGATGAGTTATAGCAATCAGCCCCAGCATTTT,CSARRWGMSYSNQPQHF
15,once,TRBJ2-5,TRBV9,TRBD1,TGTGCCAGCAGCCGACAGGGGGAAAAGGGAGAGACCCAGTACTTC,CASSRQGEKGETQYF
15,-,TRBJ2-3,TRBV5-1,TRBD1,TGCGCCAGCAGCTTCGGGACAGCTGGAGCGGATACGCAGTATTTT,CASSFGTAGADTQYF
13,-,TRBJ1-1,TRBV5-5,-,TGTGCCAGCAGCTTTAGTCTGGACACTGAAGCTTTCTTT,CASSFSLDTEAFF
13,-,TRBJ2-5,TRBV24-1,-,TGTGCCACCAGTGGGGGGAACCAAGAGACCCAGTACTTC,CATSGGNQETQYF
14,many,TRBJ1-5,TRBV28,-,TGTGCCAGCAGGGGGGGATATAGCAATCAGCCCCAGCATTTT,CASRGGYSNQPQHF
15,many,TRBJ1-4,TRBV20-1,TRBD1,TGCAGTGCTAGAGCCGGGACAGCCTATAATGAAAAACTGTTTTTT,CSARAGTAYNEKLFF
11,once,TRBJ2-3,TRBV29-1,-,TGCAGCGTTGAATTTACAGATACGCAGTATTTT,CSVEFTDTQYF
13,-,TRBJ2-5,TRBV2,TRBD2,TGTGCCAGCCTCCCCGCGGGAGCGGAGACCCAGTACTTC,CASLPAGAETQYF
14,-,TRBJ1-1,TRBV2,-,TGTGCCAGCAGTGGAGTGAAGGGGGGGGCTGAAGCTTTCTTT,CASSGVKGGAEAFF
14,few,TRBJ2-1,TRBV20-1,-,TGCAGTGCTACCCTATTGGGGAACTACAATGAGCAGTTCTTC,CSATLLGNYNEQFF
9,many,TRBJ2-1,TRBV18,-,TGTGCCAGCTTAAATGAGCAGTTCTTC,CASLNEQFF
13,-,TRBJ2-5,TRBV10-2,-,TGCGCCAGCCGACGGGGGGCCCAAGAGACCCAGTACTTC,CASRRGAQETQYF